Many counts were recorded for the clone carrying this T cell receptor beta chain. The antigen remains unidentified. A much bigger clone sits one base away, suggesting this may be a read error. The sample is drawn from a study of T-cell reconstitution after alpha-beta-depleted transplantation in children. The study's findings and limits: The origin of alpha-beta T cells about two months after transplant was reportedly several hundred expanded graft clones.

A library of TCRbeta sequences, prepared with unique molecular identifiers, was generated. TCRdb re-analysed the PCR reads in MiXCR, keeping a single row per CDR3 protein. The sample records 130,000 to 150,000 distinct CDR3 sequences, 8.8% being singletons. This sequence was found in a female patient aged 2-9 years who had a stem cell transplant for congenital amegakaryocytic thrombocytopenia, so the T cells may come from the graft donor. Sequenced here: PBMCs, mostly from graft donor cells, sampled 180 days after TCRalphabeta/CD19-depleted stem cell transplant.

CDR3: CASSPGYAGANGLTF. CDR3 nucleotide sequence: TGTGCCAGCAGTCCCGGGTACGCTGGGGCCAACGGCCTGACTTTC. The chain employs TRBV28 and TRBJ2-6; weak D call: TRBD1 (5 bases). This CDR3 has 15 amino acids. Germline values: CDR1 MDHEN, CDR2 SYDVKM.